Following are 28 T cell receptor beta chains from one sample sequenced in a study of blood T cell repertoires in COVID-19. Using immunoSEQ multiplex PCR, the repertoire was profiled, and TCRdb retains in-frame clones only, with some absent. This table has approximately 30,000 clones, 85% appearing once. Sequenced material: peripheral blood. The receptors stem from a human donor in a cohort sampled during active COVID-19.

The chain couples TRBV14 to TRBJ2-2; TRBD1 matches at 10 bases. Germline CDR1 and CDR2: SGHDN and FVKESK. This CDR3 is 18 amino acids long. The V gene end was trimmed by 1 base and the J gene end by 7 bases; junction bases not matched to a gene: 12. CDR3 loop: CASSQARPGQGMFGELFF. CDR3 nucleotides: TGTGCCAGCAGCCAAGCTCGACCGGGACAGGGGATGTTCGGGGAGCTGTTTTTT.

CDR3 sequence reads: CASSFLPSGGRTDTQYF. In DNA, the CDR3 is TGTGCCAGCAGCTTCCTCCCTAGCGGGGGGAGGACAGATACGCAGTATTTT. The chain recombines TRBV7-2 with TRBJ2-3; 11 nucleotides align to TRBD2. Trimming at V came to 3 bases and at J to 3 bases, leaving 8 bases not matched to a gene. The length of the CDR3 is 17 residues. The germline gives CDR1 SGHTA, CDR2 FQGNSA.

The chain is built from TRBV5-1 and TRBJ2-7, with TRBD1 matching over 10 bases. The V and J ends lost 2 bases and 6 bases, in that order; junction bases with no gene match: 8. CDR3 size: 15 residues. Per the germline V gene, CDR1 is SGHRS and CDR2 is YFSETQ. The CDR3 nucleotides read TGCGCCAGCAGCTTAGGACAGGGGGATCTCGCCGAGCAGTACTTC. Residues: CASSLGQGDLAEQYF.

The CDR3, as DNA: TGCAGTGCTAGTCGCGGACGGGGTATTTTGTCACCCCTCCACTTT. This translates into CSASRGRGILSPLHF. The rearrangement joins TRBV20-1 to TRBJ1-6; D gene unclear. CDR1 and CDR2 (germline): DFQATT, SNEGSKA (reference sequence). The CDR3 spans 15 residues. Trimming took off 3 bases at V and 10 bases at J, with 19 bases between the two ends.

V is TRBV3-1 (or the pseudogene TRBV3-2) and J is TRBJ2-7; TRBD1 matches at 9 bases. The CDR3 is 16 amino acids. CDR1 and CDR2 from the germline V gene are LGHDT and YNNKEL (reference sequence). Unmatched junction bases numbered 13, after V lost 4 bases and J lost 6 bases. The CDR3 sequence is CASSPQGGTGFSEQYF. The CDR3, as DNA: TGTGCCAGCAGCCCCCAGGGAGGGACAGGGTTCTCCGAGCAGTACTTC.

The V and J genes are TRBV2 and TRBJ1-3; D not certain. V shed 5 bases and J shed 0 bases, with 8 bases lying between them. Germline CDR1 and CDR2: SNHLY and FYNNEI. This CDR3 has 14 amino acids. CDR3 loop: CASSSGYSGNTIYF. In DNA, the CDR3 is TGTGCCAGCAGTTCGGGGTACTCTGGAAACACCATATATTTT.

The J gene is TRBJ1-2, the V gene TRBV6-2 or TRBV6-3, with no clear D. V dropped 0 bases and J dropped 4 bases, with 6 bases sitting between them. Germline V gene data show CDR1 as MNHEY and CDR2 as SVGEGT. The CDR3 loop spans 13 amino acids. The CDR3 DNA reads TGTGCCAGCAGTTACTCGGGGAGCTATGGCTACACCTTC. Protein sequence: CASSYSGSYGYTF.

The CDR3 spells CASNSGSSAYNEQFF. The DNA of the CDR3 is TGTGCCAGCAATAGCGGTTCTAGCGCCTACAATGAGCAGTTCTTC. The rearrangement joins TRBV4-2 to TRBJ2-1, with D perhaps TRBD2 (6 bases). Germline CDR1 and CDR2: LGHNA and YNFKEQ. Trimming stripped 7 bases from V and 2 bases from J, with 15 bases between. The length of the CDR3 is 15 residues.

V and J are TRBV30 and TRBJ1-1; tentative D call: TRBD1 (5 bases). Germline CDR1 reads GTSNPN; CDR2 reads SVGIG (reference sequence). This CDR3 has 13 residues. Deletions cut 6 bases from V and 2 bases from J, with 13 bases between. CDR3 amino acids: CACRRGPNTEAFF. The DNA for the CDR3 is TGTGCCTGTAGGCGGGGACCAAACACTGAAGCTTTCTTT.

The J gene is TRBJ1-5, the V gene TRBV19; D call uncertain. Trimming took 4 bases from V and 4 from J, leaving 17 bases between them. Germline CDR1 reads LNHDA; CDR2 reads SQIVND (reference sequence). The CDR3 is 16 residues long. The CDR3 DNA follows: TGTGCCAGTAGTACCCTCGCGTCGGGGAGAAATCAGCCCCAGCATTTT. Its translation is CASSTLASGRNQPQHF.

The genes are TRBV28 and TRBJ1-4; D possibly corresponds to TRBD1 (6 bases). The CDR3 runs 17 residues. The V and J ends lost 2 bases and 8 bases respectively, with 21 bases between them. CDR1 is MDHEN, CDR2 SYDVKM, per germline. CDR3 protein: CASSLHPPTGLDEKLFF. The CDR3 bases are TGTGCCAGCAGTTTACATCCACCAACAGGGCTTGACGAAAAACTGTTTTTT.

The chain couples TRBV5-1 to TRBJ1-4; no clear D. V gave up 3 bases and J gave up 7 bases, with 16 bases separating them. The CDR3 runs 15 residues. Germline V lookup: CDR1 SGHRS, CDR2 YFSETQ. CDR3 region: CASSWLSGVGEKLFF. The CDR3 nucleotides are TGCGCCAGCAGCTGGCTTTCGGGAGTTGGTGAAAAACTGTTTTTT.

The V gene is TRBV7-8, the J gene TRBJ1-3; unclear D gene. The CDR3 has 14 residues. The V end was cut by 7 bases, the J end by 4 bases, with 14 bases between. Per germline, CDR1 SGHVS and CDR2 FQNEAQ. For the CDR3, the DNA is TGTGCCAGCACCACCCTTTCTCTAGGAAACACCATATATTTT. Its protein is CASTTLSLGNTIYF.

The gene calls are TRBV7-2 and TRBJ1-1; D perhaps matches TRBD1 (6 bases). V was cut by 5 bases and J by 5 bases, with 15 bases left in between. The CDR3 is made up of 14 amino acids. CDR1 and CDR2 (germline): SGHTA, FQGNSA. The CDR3 here is CASSPADSRTEAFF. CDR3 coding DNA: TGTGCCAGCAGCCCAGCGGACAGCCGGACTGAAGCTTTCTTT.

The genes are TRBV7-9 and TRBJ2-3; 7 positions agree with TRBD1. Germline CDR1 is SEHNR and CDR2 is FQNEAQ (reference sequence). The junction had 7 bases not matched to a gene; V was cut back by 5 bases and J by 2 bases. This CDR3 contains 15 residues. DNA of the CDR3: TGTGCCAGCAGCACAAGGGGGCGCGACACAGATACGCAGTATTTT. Its protein product is CASSTRGRDTDTQYF.

In DNA, the CDR3 is TGTGCCACCAGAGAGGACTTCACAGATACGCAGTATTTT. This encodes CATREDFTDTQYF. The chain recombines TRBV24-1 with TRBJ2-3; D may be TRBD2 (5 bases). The germline CDR1 and CDR2 sequences are KGHDR and SFDVKD. CDR3 length: 13 amino acids. Trimming shortened V by 7 bases and J by 2 bases, and 9 bases separated the two germline ends.

This clone appeared once. The rearrangement joins TRBV7-2 to TRBJ2-7; TRBD2 matches 7 bases. CDR1 is SGHTA, CDR2 FQGNSA, per germline. V lost 5 bases and J lost 2; bases outside the gene matches: 9. CDR3 length: 15 residues. The CDR3 is CASSPGWGGTYEQYF. The DNA of the CDR3 is TGTGCCAGCAGCCCAGGGTGGGGAGGGACCTACGAGCAGTACTTC.

This chain uses TRBV28 with TRBJ2-7; 10 bases fit TRBD2. CDR1 is MDHEN and CDR2 is SYDVKM in the germline V gene. V was clipped by 3 bases and J by 6 bases; unmatched bases: 8. There are 15 residues in the CDR3. Here the CDR3 DNA reads TGTGCCAGCAGTTTGAGAAGCGGGGGGGCAGGCGAGCAGTACTTC. It encodes CASSLRSGGAGEQYF.

The chain joins TRBV4-3 to TRBJ1-2; no reliable D call. Germline V gene lookup returns CDR1 LGHNA and CDR2 YSLEER. The length of the CDR3 is 17 residues. With 0 bases removed from V and 4 bases from J, the gap between germline ends came to 18 bases. This chain's CDR3 is CASSQDHRSPVFYGYTF. Here the CDR3 DNA reads TGCGCCAGCAGCCAAGATCACCGGAGCCCGGTTTTCTATGGCTACACCTTC.

The chain uses TRBV20-1 and TRBJ2-3; D call uncertain. Germline CDR1 DFQATT, CDR2 SNEGSKA (reference sequence). The CDR3 is 11 amino acids. The germline V and J ends were trimmed by 6 bases and 4 bases, with 8 bases remaining between them. The CDR3 spells CSAQSADTQYF. DNA of the CDR3: TGCAGTGCCCAGAGCGCAGATACGCAGTATTTT.

This sequence joins TRBV28 and TRBJ1-2, with D possibly TRBD1 on 6 matching bases. Between the trimmed V and J ends, which lost 2 bases and 7 bases, there was a span of 23 bases. The CDR3 is 17 amino acids. Looked up from germline, CDR1 is MDHEN and CDR2 is SYDVKM. CDR3 sequence: CASSLGGQQGSLGGYTF. CDR3 DNA sequence: TGTGCCAGCAGTTTAGGGGGCCAACAGGGATCCCTTGGTGGCTACACCTTC.

The chain uses TRBV19 and TRBJ1-6; D may be TRBD1 (6 bases). Germline V gene lookup returns CDR1 LNHDA and CDR2 SQIVND (reference sequence). The V and J ends lost 4 bases and 9 bases respectively, with 16 bases between them. The length of the CDR3 is 15 residues. Written as DNA, the CDR3 is TGTGCCAGTAGTACCACAGGGTATAACGCTTCACCCCTCCACTTT. Its protein is CASSTTGYNASPLHF.

The gene calls are TRBV4-1 and TRBJ2-1; 9 positions agree with TRBD2. The CDR3 is 15 amino acids. The junction had 4 bases not matched to a gene; V was cut back by 4 bases and J by 3 bases. Germline V lookup: CDR1 MGHRA, CDR2 YSYEKL. CDR3 region: CASSRGGEYYNEQFF. In DNA, the CDR3 is TGCGCCAGCAGCCGCGGGGGGGAGTACTACAATGAGCAGTTCTTC.

This clone is categorized as hyperexpanded. The chain employs TRBV6-2 or TRBV6-3 and TRBJ2-3; D gene uncertain. This CDR3 comprises 13 residues. Germline CDR1 reads MNHEY; CDR2 reads SVGEGT. V gave up 4 bases and J gave up 2 bases, with 7 bases separating them. CDR3 DNA sequence: TGTGCCAGCAGTTCCACAGACACAGATACGCAGTATTTT. Amino acid sequence: CASSSTDTDTQYF.

This sequence joins TRBV7-9 and TRBJ2-1; a possible D gene is TRBD1 (6 bases). With 8 bases removed from V and 5 bases from J, the gap between germline ends came to 13 bases. The CDR3 is made up of 13 amino acids. CDR1 SEHNR and CDR2 FQNEAQ come from the germline V gene (reference sequence). CDR3 residues: CASRLWTDNEQFF. The CDR3 DNA sequence: TGTGCCAGCCGCCTGTGGACAGACAATGAGCAGTTCTTC.

The sample holds one count of this clone. The rearrangement links TRBV18 to TRBJ2-1; no firm D call. The CDR3 consists of 13 residues. CDR1 and CDR2 (germline): KGHSH, LQKENI. V dropped 1 base and J dropped 7 bases, with 8 bases sitting between them. The CDR3 DNA is TGTGCCAGCTCACCACGTACCCAGAATGAGCAGTTCTTC. Translated, it gives CASSPRTQNEQFF.

The gene calls are TRBV9 and TRBJ1-2, with D perhaps matching TRBD1 (5 bases). The V gene lost 8 bases and the J gene lost 4 bases, with 18 bases spanning the gap. The CDR3 is 14 residues long. CDR1 is SGDLS and CDR2 is YYNGEE in the germline V gene. CDR3 in DNA: TGTGCCAGTTCGTCGGGGGGGTACAGCTATGGCTACACCTTC. Amino acids: CASSSGGYSYGYTF.

The V gene is TRBV5-5, the J gene TRBJ2-2; D perhaps matches TRBD2 (5 bases). The germline V gene has CDR1 SGHKS and CDR2 YYEKEE (reference sequence). This CDR3 has 15 residues. V dropped 5 bases and J dropped 1 base, with 12 bases sitting between them. The CDR3 bases are TGTGCCAGCAGTTTAAGGACTTTGAACACCGGGGAGCTGTTTTTT. Translating it yields CASSLRTLNTGELFF.